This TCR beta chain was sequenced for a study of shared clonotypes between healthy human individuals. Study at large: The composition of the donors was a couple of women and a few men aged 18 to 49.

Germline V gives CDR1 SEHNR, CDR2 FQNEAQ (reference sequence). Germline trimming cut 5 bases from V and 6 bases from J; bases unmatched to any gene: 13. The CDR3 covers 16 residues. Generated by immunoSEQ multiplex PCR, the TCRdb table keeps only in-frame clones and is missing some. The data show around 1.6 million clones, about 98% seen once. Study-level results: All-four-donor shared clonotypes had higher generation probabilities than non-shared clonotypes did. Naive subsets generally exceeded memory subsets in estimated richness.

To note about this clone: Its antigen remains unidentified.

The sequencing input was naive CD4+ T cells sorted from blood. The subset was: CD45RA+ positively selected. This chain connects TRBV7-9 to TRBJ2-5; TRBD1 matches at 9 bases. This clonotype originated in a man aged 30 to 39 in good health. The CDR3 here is CASSPEGQGFSQTQYF. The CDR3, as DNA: TGTGCCAGCAGCCCAGAGGGACAGGGCTTTTCCCAGACCCAGTACTTC.